The rows below give T cell receptor beta chains drawn from one sample of a study of cytomegalovirus exposure and HLA in healthy donors. Assay used: immunoSEQ multiplex PCR; TCRdb lists only in-frame clones, some missing. The sample lists 35,000 to 55,000 clones; roughly 63% were seen once. The specimen was PBMCs. Source of these receptors: a man aged 55 to 69 in good health and CMV-seropositive. Each CDR3 is given without its conserved first and last residue.

TRBV7-9	TRBJ1-1	ASSLQGASNTEAF
TRBV18	TRBJ2-5	ASSPPGKQETQY
TRBV15	TRBJ2-6	ATSRDSSSSGANVLT
TRBV13	TRBJ2-3	ASSLVDNTDTQY
TRBV28	TRBJ1-1	ASNTGLRAF
TRBV7-8	TRBJ2-3	ASSLIRSLDTQY
TRBV7-9	TRBJ2-7	ASSFSVTYEQY
TRBV1	TRBJ2-5	TSSPKSLAGIEETQY
TRBV29-1	TRBJ1-1	SVEEGTAEAF
TRBV7-6	TRBJ2-3	ASSLLAGAQDTQY
TRBV4-2	TRBJ2-1	ASSQEPSGPYNEQF
TRBV10-2	TRBJ2-5	ASSAHSSLETQY
TRBV7-9	TRBJ1-2	ASSLGSGGLDGYT
TRBV5-4	TRBJ1-2	ASSIDGDYGYT
TRBV2	TRBJ2-3	ASTPSLRENTDTQY
TRBV7-9	TRBJ2-7	ASSSGLVWGEQY
TRBV11-2	TRBJ2-1	ASLGGFGNNEQF
TRBV7-3	TRBJ2-3	ASSIGTFGTDTQY
TRBV5-6	TRBJ2-3	ASSFGTSGKLVTDTQY
TRBV4-1	TRBJ1-2	ASSLVFGGSDYGYT
TRBV6-5	TRBJ2-1	ASSSSGSSYNEQF
TRBV5-4	TRBJ2-3	ASSPRTDTQY
TRBV4-3	TRBJ2-3	ASSQEWVGGTDTQY
TRBV28	TRBJ1-5	ASSLHPAGSNQPQH
TRBV6-6	TRBJ1-1	ASTPLNGAMNTEAF
TRBV28	TRBJ1-5	ASSTDTTGVRNQPQH
TRBV4-3	TRBJ2-3	ASSQDRETSGNTDTQY
TRBV13	TRBJ2-1	ASSPLAGGPNEQF
TRBV7-8	TRBJ2-7	ASSPSTAGVGYEQY
TRBV28	TRBJ2-3	ASSDASGPTDTQY
TRBV7-2	TRBJ2-5	ASSLRLAGARETQY
TRBV19	TRBJ1-4	ASSLQGRNEKLF
TRBV5-1	TRBJ2-7	ASSTGTGSLDEQY
TRBV4-3	TRBJ2-7	ASSQGHGQSYEQY
TRBV19	TRBJ2-1	ASSIDTSGRDNEQF
TRBV7-2	TRBJ2-2	ASSLGMGRGGELF
TRBV9	TRBJ2-4	ASSVALAGGDEGIQY
TRBV19	TRBJ2-2	ASSSGGLAGFLTGELF
TRBV7-2	TRBJ2-1	ASSSTGTSGRHEQF
TRBV6-4	TRBJ2-2	ASSDSTSRNTGELF
TRBV7-9	TRBJ1-1	ASSLVGARLNTEAF
TRBV7-8	TRBJ2-1	ASSWEAGTSGREDEQF
TRBV5-1	TRBJ2-7	ASSLAGGSYEQY